This T cell receptor (beta chain) appears in the sequencing data of a study of shared clonotypes between healthy human individuals. Study context: The cohort had two women and a few men, ages 18 to 49.

V was shortened by 4 bases and J by 10 bases, with 25 bases between the two germline ends. Looked up from germline, CDR1 is SGHRS and CDR2 is YFSETQ. The CDR3 totals 16 residues. On this clone itself: Its antigen is still unknown.

Study results and limitations: Sequencing depth was expected to influence donor clonotype sharing.

Assay used: immunoSEQ multiplex PCR; TCRdb lists only in-frame clones, some missing. The sample includes some 2,500,000 clones, approximately 90% seen only once; the top ten take around 0.4%. This sequence joins TRBV5-1 and TRBJ2-3; no clear D gene. The material sequenced was naive CD4+ T cells from PBMCs. Documented subset: CD45RA+ positively selected. The sequence was obtained from a man in his late teens or twenties in good health. Some clones in this sample may be carry-over from other donors' samples. CDR3 nucleotide sequence: TGCGCCAGCAGCCTTTTGAGACGGGCACTAAATGATGCGCAGTATTTT. This translates into CASSLLRRALNDAQYF. Supplemented by reference TRBV5-1 and TRBJ2-3, the full variable domain reads KAGVTQTPRYLIKTRGQQVTLSCSPISGHRSVSWYQQTPGQGLQFLFEYFSETQRNKGNFPGRFSGRQFSNSRSEMNVSTLELGDSALYLCASSLLRRALNDAQYFGPGTRLTVL.